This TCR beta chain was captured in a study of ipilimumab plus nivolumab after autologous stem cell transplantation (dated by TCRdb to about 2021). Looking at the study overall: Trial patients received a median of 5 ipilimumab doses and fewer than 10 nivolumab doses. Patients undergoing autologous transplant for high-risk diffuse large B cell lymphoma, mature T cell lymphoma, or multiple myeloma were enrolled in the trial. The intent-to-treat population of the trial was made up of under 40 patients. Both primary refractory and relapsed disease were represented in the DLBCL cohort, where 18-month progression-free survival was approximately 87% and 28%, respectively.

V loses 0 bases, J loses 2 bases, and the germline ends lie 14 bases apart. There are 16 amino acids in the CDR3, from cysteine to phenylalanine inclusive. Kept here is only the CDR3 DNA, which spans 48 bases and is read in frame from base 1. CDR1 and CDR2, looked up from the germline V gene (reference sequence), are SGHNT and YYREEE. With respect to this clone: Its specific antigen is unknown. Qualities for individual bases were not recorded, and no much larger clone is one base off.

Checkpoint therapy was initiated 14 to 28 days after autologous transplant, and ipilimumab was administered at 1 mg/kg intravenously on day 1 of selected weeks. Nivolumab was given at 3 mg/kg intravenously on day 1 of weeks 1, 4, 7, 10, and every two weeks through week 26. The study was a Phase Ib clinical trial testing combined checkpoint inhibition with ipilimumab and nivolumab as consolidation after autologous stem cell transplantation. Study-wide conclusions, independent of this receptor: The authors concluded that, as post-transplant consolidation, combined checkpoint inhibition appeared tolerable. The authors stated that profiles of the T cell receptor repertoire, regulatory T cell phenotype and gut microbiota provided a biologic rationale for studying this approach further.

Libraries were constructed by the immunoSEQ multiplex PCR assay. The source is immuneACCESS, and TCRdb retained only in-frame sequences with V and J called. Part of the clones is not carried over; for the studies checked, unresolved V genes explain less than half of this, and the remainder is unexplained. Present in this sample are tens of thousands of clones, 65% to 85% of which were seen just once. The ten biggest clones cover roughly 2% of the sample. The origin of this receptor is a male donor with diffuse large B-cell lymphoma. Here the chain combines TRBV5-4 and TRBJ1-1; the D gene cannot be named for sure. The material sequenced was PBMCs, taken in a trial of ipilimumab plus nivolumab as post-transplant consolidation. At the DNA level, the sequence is TGTGCCAGCAGCTTGGGGGTGGTGGCTAGAAACACTGAAGCTTTCTTT. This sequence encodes CASSLGVVARNTEAFF. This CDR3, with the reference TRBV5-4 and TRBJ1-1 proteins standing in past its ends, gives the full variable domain ETGVTQSPTHLIKTRGQQVTLRCSSQSGHNTVSWYQQALGQGPQFIFQYYREEENGRGNFPPRFSGLQFPNYSSELNVNALELDDSALYLCASSLGVVARNTEAFFGQGTRLTVV.